This entry lists 5 T cell receptor beta chains sequenced from one sample in a study of blood T cell repertoires in COVID-19. Measured with immunoSEQ multiplex PCR; TCRdb has only the in-frame clones, and not every one. Of fewer than 90,000 clones listed, around nine tenths are singletons. Sequencing was done on a sample of peripheral blood. The receptors were sampled from a woman of 80 years or more with active or convalescent COVID-19.

This clone was seen once. The chain joins TRBV9 to TRBJ1-3, with D tentatively TRBD1 (6 bases). CDR1 SGDLS and CDR2 YYNGEE come from the germline V gene. V shed 4 bases and J shed 0 bases, with 14 bases lying between them. The CDR3 has 16 residues. The CDR3 DNA sequence: TGTGCCAGCAGCTTACTAGAGGGGGTCTCTGGAAACACCATATATTTT. Translating it yields CASSLLEGVSGNTIYF. Looking up the rest from reference TRBV9 and TRBJ1-3 gives the full variable domain: DSGVTQTPKHLITATGQRVTLRCSPRSGDLSVYWYQQSLDQGLQFLIQYYNGEERAKGNILERFSAQQFPDLHSELNLSSLELGDSALYFCASSLLEGVSGNTIYFGEGSWLTVV.

This sequence joins TRBV6-6 and TRBJ2-7, with D tentatively TRBD2 (6 bases). CDR3 length equals 14 residues. V was shortened by 0 bases and J by 7 bases, with 13 bases between the two germline ends. Germline V gene sequence: CDR1 MNHNY, CDR2 SVGAGI (reference sequence). CDR3 loop: CASSYSGGDREQYF. The CDR3 region has the DNA TGTGCCAGCAGTTACTCGGGCGGGGATCGGGAGCAGTACTTC.

This chain joins TRBV23-1 and TRBJ2-7, with D possibly being TRBD1 (6 bases). TRBV23-1 is placed among ORFs of uncertain function. CDR3 length: 18 residues. V was trimmed by 3 bases and J by 2 bases, leaving 23 bases between them. CDR3 nucleotides: TGCGCCAGCAGTCACCAACCCCGCCAGGGGACACCAACCTACGAGCAGTACTTC. The encoded protein is CASSHQPRQGTPTYEQYF.

The chain combines TRBV7-8 with TRBJ1-6; TRBD1 matches 7 bases. Unmatched junction bases numbered 9, after V lost 0 bases and J lost 10 bases. CDR3 size: 16 residues. The germline gives CDR1 SGHVS, CDR2 FQNEAQ. In DNA form, the CDR3 reads TGTGCCAGCAGCTTAGCCGGAACAGGGGTATACTCACCCCTCCACTTT. It is translated as CASSLAGTGVYSPLHF.

The rearrangement uses TRBV7-2 and TRBJ1-5, with D possibly matching TRBD1 (5 bases). Trimming removed 1 base from V and 4 bases from J, with 11 bases in between. The CDR3 extends over 15 amino acids. The germline gives CDR1 SGHTA, CDR2 FQGNSA. The CDR3: CASSLGTGLNQPQHF. CDR3 nucleotides: TGTGCCAGCAGCTTAGGTACAGGCCTAAATCAGCCCCAGCATTTT.